One and the same sample provided the 9 T cell receptor beta chains below, sequenced in a study of T-cell reconstitution after alpha-beta-depleted transplantation in children. A library of TCRbeta sequences, prepared with unique molecular identifiers, was generated. TCRdb reanalysed the PCR reads using MiXCR and keeps one entry per CDR3 protein. The sample shows some 340,000 distinct CDR3 sequences, about 9.4% of them seen only once. The sequencing here drew on PBMCs from the stem cell graft donor, taken from the stem cell graft. The receptor set was obtained from a human donor who donated a stem cell graft to a child with acute lymphoblastic leukemia.

CDR3 coding DNA: TGTGCCAGCAGCCCGTCCCTAACAACTAATGAAAAACTGTTTTTT. This sequence encodes CASSPSLTTNEKLFF. The V gene is TRBV4-2, the J gene TRBJ1-4; no definite D call. The CDR3 has 15 amino acids. Trimming pared 4 bases from V and 0 bases from J, leaving 9 bases between. The germline gives CDR1 LGHNA, CDR2 YNFKEQ.

Only a few counts were recorded for this clonotype. The V and J genes are TRBV20-1 and TRBJ1-2, with D hard to call. The V and J ends lost 6 bases and 4 bases respectively, with 18 bases between them. Germline CDR1 DFQATT, CDR2 SNEGSKA (reference sequence). This CDR3 has 14 amino acids. The CDR3 reads CSAREGSRLYGYTF. The CDR3 DNA sequence: TGCAGTGCACGGGAGGGCAGCCGTCTCTATGGCTACACCTTC.

This clonotype was seen repeatedly, ten times or more. The rearrangement links TRBV5-1 to TRBJ2-3, with D unresolved. V was cut by 0 bases and J by 4 bases, with 6 bases left in between. The CDR3 totals 13 residues. Germline lookup yields CDR1 SGHRS and CDR2 YFSETQ. CDR3 residues: CASSLGTSDTQYF. The DNA for the CDR3 is TGCGCCAGCAGCTTGGGGACCTCAGATACGCAGTATTTT.

In this sample, this clonotype turned up a few times. This chain uses TRBV27 with TRBJ2-3; tentative D call: TRBD2 (6 bases). The CDR3 extends over 14 amino acids. Germline V gene data show CDR1 as MNHEY and CDR2 as SMNVEV (reference sequence). V was shortened by 6 bases and J by 4 bases, with 14 bases between the two germline ends. CDR3 loop: CASSWGLLPDTQYF. CDR3 DNA sequence: TGTGCCAGCAGCTGGGGACTCCTCCCAGATACGCAGTATTTT.

V usage is TRBV7-9 and J usage is TRBJ2-3; D is unclear. The length of the CDR3 is 17 residues. Trimming took 1 base from V and 2 from J, leaving 16 bases between them. Germline assignment: CDR1 SEHNR and CDR2 FQNEAQ (reference sequence). The CDR3 sequence is CASSLVIQASLTDTQYF. The CDR3 nucleotides read TGTGCCAGCAGCTTAGTGATCCAAGCGAGCCTCACAGATACGCAGTATTTT. Looking up the rest from reference TRBV7-9 and TRBJ2-3 gives the full variable domain: DTGVSQNPRHKITKRGQNVTFRCDPISEHNRLYWYRQTLGQGPEFLTYFQNEAQLEKSRLLSDRFSAERPKGSFSTLEIQRTEQGDSAMYLCASSLVIQASLTDTQYFGPGTRLTVL.

The chain is built from TRBV6-2 or TRBV6-3 and TRBJ2-3, with D unresolved. The V end lost 0 bases, the J end lost 6 bases, and 10 bases lay between the germline ends. CDR1 is MNHEY, CDR2 SVGEGT, per germline. This CDR3 is built from 14 residues. The CDR3 DNA reads TGTGCCAGCAGTTACTCTGATTCACTGGATACGCAGTATTTT. Encoded protein: CASSYSDSLDTQYF.

A few counts support this clonotype. The gene calls are TRBV7-9 and TRBJ2-2, with D possibly being TRBD2 (5 bases). CDR1 and CDR2 from the germline V gene are SEHNR and FQNEAQ (reference sequence). The CDR3 has 16 residues. V lost 5 bases and J 0 bases, leaving 13 bases between the germline ends. The CDR3 bases are TGTGCCAGCAGCCCCCTGGGAGTTACGAACACCGGGGAGCTGTTTTTT. Amino acids: CASSPLGVTNTGELFF. Full variable domain (remainder filled in from reference TRBV7-9 and TRBJ2-2): DTGVSQNPRHKITKRGQNVTFRCDPISEHNRLYWYRQTLGQGPEFLTYFQNEAQLEKSRLLSDRFSAERPKGSFSTLEIQRTEQGDSAMYLCASSPLGVTNTGELFFGEGSRLTVL.

This clonotype was found a few times. V usage is TRBV5-1 and J usage is TRBJ2-5; D is tentatively TRBD1 or TRBD2 (5 bases each). The CDR3 covers 14 residues. Germline CDR1 SGHRS, CDR2 YFSETQ. Trimming stripped 0 bases from V and 5 bases from J, with 11 bases between. The CDR3 nucleotides are TGCGCCAGCAGCTTGGAAGGGACGGCGGAGACCCAGTACTTC. As protein: CASSLEGTAETQYF. The full variable domain, rest sourced from reference TRBV5-1 and TRBJ2-5, is KAGVTQTPRYLIKTRGQQVTLSCSPISGHRSVSWYQQTPGQGLQFLFEYFSETQRNKGNFPGRFSGRQFSNSRSEMNVSTLELGDSALYLCASSLEGTAETQYFGPGTRLLVL.

V gene TRBV7-2 combines with J gene TRBJ2-1; D tentatively fits TRBD1 or TRBD2 (6 bases each). Trimming took 4 bases from V and 0 from J, leaving 16 bases between them. The CDR3 loop spans 17 amino acids. CDR1 SGHTA and CDR2 FQGNSA come from the germline V gene. The CDR3 DNA reads as TGTGCCAGCAGCTCGAGGGGGGCAGGTCTCTCCTACAATGAGCAGTTCTTC. Protein product: CASSSRGAGLSYNEQFF.